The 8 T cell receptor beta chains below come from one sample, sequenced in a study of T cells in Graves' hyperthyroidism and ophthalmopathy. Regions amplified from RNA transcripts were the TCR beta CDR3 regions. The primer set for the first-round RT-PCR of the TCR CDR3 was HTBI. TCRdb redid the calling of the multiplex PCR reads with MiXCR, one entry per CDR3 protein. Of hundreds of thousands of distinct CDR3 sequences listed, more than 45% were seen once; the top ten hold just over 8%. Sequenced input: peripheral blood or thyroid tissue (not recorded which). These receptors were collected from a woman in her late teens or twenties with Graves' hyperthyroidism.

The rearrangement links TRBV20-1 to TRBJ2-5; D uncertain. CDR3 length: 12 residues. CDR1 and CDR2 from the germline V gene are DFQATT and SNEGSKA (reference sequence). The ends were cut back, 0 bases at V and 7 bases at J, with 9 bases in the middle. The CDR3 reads CSARDLGMTQYF. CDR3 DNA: TGCAGTGCTAGAGATCTGGGGATGACCCAGTACTTC.

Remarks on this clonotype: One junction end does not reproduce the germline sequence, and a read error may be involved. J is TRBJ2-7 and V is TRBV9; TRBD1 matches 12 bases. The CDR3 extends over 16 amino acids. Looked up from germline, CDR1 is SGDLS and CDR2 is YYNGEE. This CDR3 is CASRRNTGTGGHEQYF. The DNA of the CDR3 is TGCGCCAGCAGGCGGAATACCGGGACAGGGGGCCACGAGCAGTACTTC.

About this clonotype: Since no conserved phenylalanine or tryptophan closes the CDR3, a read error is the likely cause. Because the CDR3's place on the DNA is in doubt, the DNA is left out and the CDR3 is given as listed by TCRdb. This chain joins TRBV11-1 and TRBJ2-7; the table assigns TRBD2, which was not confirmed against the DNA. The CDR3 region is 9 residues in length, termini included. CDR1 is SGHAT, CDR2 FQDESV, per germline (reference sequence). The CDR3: CASSLAGTS.

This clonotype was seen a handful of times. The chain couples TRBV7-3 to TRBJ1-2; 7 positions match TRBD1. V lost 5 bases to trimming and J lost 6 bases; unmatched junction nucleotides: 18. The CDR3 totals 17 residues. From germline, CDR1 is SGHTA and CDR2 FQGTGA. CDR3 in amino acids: CASSPRATDRELDGYTF. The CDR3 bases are TGTGCCAGCAGCCCCCGAGCTACAGACAGGGAGTTGGATGGCTACACCTTC.

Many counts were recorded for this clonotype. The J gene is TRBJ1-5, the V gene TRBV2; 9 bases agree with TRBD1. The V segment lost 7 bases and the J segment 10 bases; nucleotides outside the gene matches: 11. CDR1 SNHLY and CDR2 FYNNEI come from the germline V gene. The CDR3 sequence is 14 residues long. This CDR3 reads CASTHRDRVIPQHF. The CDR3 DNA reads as TGTGCCAGCACCCACCGGGACAGGGTCATCCCCCAGCATTTT.

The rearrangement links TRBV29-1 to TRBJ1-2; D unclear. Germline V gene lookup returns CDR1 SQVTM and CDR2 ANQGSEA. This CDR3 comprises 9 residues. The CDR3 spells CRSGYGYTF. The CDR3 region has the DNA TGCAGGTCCGGCTATGGCTACACCTTC. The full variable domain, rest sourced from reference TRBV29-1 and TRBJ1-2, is SAVISQKPSRDICQRGTSLTIQCQVDSQVTMMFWYRQQPGQSLTLIATANQGSEATYESGFVIDKFPISRPNLTFSTLTVSNMSPEDSSIYLCRSGYGYTFGSGTRLTVV.

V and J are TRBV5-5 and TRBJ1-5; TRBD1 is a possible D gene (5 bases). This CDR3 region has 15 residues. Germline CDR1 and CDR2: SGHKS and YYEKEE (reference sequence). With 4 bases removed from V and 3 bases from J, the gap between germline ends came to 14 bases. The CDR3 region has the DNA TGTGCCAGCAGCCCAGTAGGGGAGGCCAATCAGCCCCAGCATTTT. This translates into CASSPVGEANQPQHF.

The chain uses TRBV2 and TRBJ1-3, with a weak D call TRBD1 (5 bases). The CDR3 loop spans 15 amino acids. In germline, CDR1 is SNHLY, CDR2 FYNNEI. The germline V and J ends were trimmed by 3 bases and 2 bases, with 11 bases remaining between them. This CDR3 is CASSDPGAAGNTIYF. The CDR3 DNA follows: TGTGCCAGCAGTGATCCCGGGGCGGCTGGAAACACCATATATTTT.